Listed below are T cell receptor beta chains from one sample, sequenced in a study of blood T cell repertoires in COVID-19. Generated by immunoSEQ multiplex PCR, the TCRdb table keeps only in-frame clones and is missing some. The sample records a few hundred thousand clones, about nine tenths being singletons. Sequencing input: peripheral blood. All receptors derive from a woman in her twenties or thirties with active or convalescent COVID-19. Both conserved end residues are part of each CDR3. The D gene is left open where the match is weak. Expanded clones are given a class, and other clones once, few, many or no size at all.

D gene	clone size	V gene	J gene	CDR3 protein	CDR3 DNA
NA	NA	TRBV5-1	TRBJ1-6	CASSLQGYNSPLHF	TGCGCCAGCAGCCTCCAGGGGTATAATTCACCCCTCCACTTT
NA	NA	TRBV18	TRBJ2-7	CASSPPGRSEQYF	TGTGCCAGCTCACCACCGGGGAGGTCCGAGCAGTACTTC
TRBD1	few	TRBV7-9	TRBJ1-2	CASSFIRGDYGYTF	TGTGCCAGCAGCTTCATCAGGGGGGACTATGGCTACACCTTC
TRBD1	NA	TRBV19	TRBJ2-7	CASSPQDRVWYEQYF	TGTGCCAGTAGCCCCCAGGACAGGGTGTGGTACGAGCAGTACTTC
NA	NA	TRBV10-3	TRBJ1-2	CAISEGGDYGYTF	TGTGCCATCAGTGAAGGGGGGGACTATGGCTACACCTTC
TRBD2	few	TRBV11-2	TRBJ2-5	CASSPVAGFKETQYF	TGTGCCAGCAGCCCCGTAGCGGGGTTCAAAGAGACCCAGTACTTC
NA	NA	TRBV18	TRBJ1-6	CASSPKAGGNSPLHF	TGTGCCAGCTCACCAAAGGCGGGGGGAAATTCACCCCTCCACTTT
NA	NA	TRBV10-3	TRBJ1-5	CAISDGHFSNQPQHF	TGTGCCATCAGTGACGGACATTTTAGCAATCAGCCCCAGCATTTT
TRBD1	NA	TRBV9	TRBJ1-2	CASSVALTGGGYTF	TGTGCCAGCAGCGTAGCTTTGACAGGGGGTGGCTACACCTTC
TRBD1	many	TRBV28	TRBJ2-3	CASSFTGADTQYF	TGTGCCAGCAGTTTTACAGGGGCAGATACGCAGTATTTT
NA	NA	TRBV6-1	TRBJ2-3	CASSEIYTPYLVGGQDTQYF	TGTGCCAGCAGTGAAATTTATACCCCCTATCTAGTGGGGGGGCAAGATACGCAGTATTTT
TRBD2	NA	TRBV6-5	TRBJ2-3	CASRTSPLTDTQYF	TGTGCCAGCCGGACTAGCCCTCTCACAGATACGCAGTATTTT
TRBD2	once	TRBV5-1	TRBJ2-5	CASSMRGTLQETQYF	TGCGCCAGCAGCATGCGGGGGACCCTACAAGAGACCCAGTACTTC
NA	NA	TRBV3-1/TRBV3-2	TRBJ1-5	CASSQGTAISNQPQHF	TGTGCCAGCAGCCAAGGGACAGCTATTTCCAATCAGCCCCAGCATTTT
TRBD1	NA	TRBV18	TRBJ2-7	CASSPPTGSSYEQYF	TGTGCCAGCTCACCACCGACAGGGAGCTCCTACGAGCAGTACTTC
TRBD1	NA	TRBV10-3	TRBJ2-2	CAIRDTGGTGELFF	TGTGCCATCAGGGACACAGGGGGCACCGGGGAGCTGTTTTTT
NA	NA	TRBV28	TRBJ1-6	CASTPGGFLDNSPLHF	TGTGCCAGCACCCCGGGAGGGTTTTTGGATAATTCACCCCTCCACTTT
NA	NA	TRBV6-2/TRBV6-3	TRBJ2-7	CASSYDGQSYEQYF	TGTGCCAGCAGTTACGATGGACAATCCTACGAGCAGTACTTC
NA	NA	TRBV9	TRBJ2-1	CASSVGAYEQFF	TGTGCCAGCAGCGTGGGGGCGTATGAGCAGTTCTTC
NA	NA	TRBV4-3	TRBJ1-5	CASSQGSGGVEGSNQPQHF	TGCGCCAGCAGCCAAGGGTCCGGAGGGGTGGAAGGGAGCAATCAGCCCCAGCATTTT
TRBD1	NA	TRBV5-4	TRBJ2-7	CASSLPGGAGGHHEQYF	TGTGCCAGCAGCTTACCAGGGGGCGCTGGGGGACACCACGAGCAGTACTTC
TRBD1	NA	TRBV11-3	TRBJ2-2	CASSLTGRGLPNTGELFF	TGTGCCAGCAGCTTAACCGGCAGGGGGCTACCGAACACCGGGGAGCTGTTTTTT
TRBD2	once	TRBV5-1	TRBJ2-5	CASRLNGGGQETQYF	TGCGCCAGCAGATTAAACGGCGGGGGACAAGAGACCCAGTACTTC
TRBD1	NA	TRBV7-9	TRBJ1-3	CASREPGQSGNTIYF	TGTGCCAGCAGAGAGCCGGGACAGTCGGGAAACACCATATATTTT
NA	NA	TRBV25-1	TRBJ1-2	CASSFGVYGYTF	TGTGCCAGCAGTTTCGGGGTGTATGGCTACACCTTC
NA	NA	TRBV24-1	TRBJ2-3	CATSEIGGTDTQYF	TGTGCCACCAGTGAAATCGGGGGCACAGATACGCAGTATTTT
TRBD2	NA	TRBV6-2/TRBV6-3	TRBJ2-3	CASSYSKRGFTDTQYF	TGTGCCAGCAGTTACTCGAAGCGGGGGTTCACAGATACGCAGTATTTT
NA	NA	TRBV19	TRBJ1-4	CASSIAATENEKLFF	TGTGCCAGTAGTATAGCGGCGACGGAGAATGAAAAACTGTTTTTT
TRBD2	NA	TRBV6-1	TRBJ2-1	CASSEVGGTYNEQFF	TGTGCCAGCAGTGAGGTGGGGGGGACCTACAATGAGCAGTTCTTC
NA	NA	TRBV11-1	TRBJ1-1	CASSSPAAGRTEAFF	TGTGCCAGCAGCTCACCGGCAGCCGGGAGGACTGAAGCTTTCTTT
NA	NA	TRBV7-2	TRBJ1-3	CASSSRGSGNTIYF	TGTGCCAGCAGCTCCCGGGGCTCTGGAAACACCATATATTTT
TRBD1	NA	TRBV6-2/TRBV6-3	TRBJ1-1	CASSRTGGRTEAFF	TGTGCCAGCAGTAGGACAGGGGGCCGAACTGAAGCTTTCTTT
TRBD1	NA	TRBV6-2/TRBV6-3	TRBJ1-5	CASSFVLYRGLGNQPQHF	TGTGCCAGCAGTTTCGTCCTTTACAGGGGGCTGGGCAATCAGCCCCAGCATTTT
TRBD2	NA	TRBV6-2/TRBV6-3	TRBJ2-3	CASSFPGGLDTQYF	TGTGCCAGCAGTTTCCCGGGGGGGCTAGATACGCAGTATTTT
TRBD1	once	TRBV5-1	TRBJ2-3	CASSQSPTGTDTQYF	TGCGCCAGCAGCCAAAGCCCGACAGGGACAGATACGCAGTATTTT
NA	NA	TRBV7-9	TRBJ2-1	CASSFTRGGYNEQFF	TGTGCCAGCAGCTTTACGAGGGGAGGCTACAATGAGCAGTTCTTC
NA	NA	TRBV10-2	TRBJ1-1	CASKEANTEAFF	TGCGCCAGCAAGGAGGCGAACACTGAAGCTTTCTTT
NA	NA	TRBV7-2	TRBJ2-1	CASSSGLSEQFF	TGTGCCAGCAGCTCAGGACTGTCTGAGCAGTTCTTC
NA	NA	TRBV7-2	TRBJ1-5	CASSLDINQPQHF	TGTGCCAGCAGCTTAGATATCAATCAGCCCCAGCATTTT
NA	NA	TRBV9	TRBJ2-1	CASSVEWASHNEQFF	TGTGCCAGCAGCGTAGAATGGGCCAGTCACAATGAGCAGTTCTTC
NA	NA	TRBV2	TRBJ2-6	CASNTQGSFGANVLTF	TGTGCCAGCAATACTCAGGGGTCCTTTGGGGCCAACGTCCTGACTTTC
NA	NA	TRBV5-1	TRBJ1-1	CASSLDGYNRGTEAFF	TGCGCCAGCAGCTTGGATGGCTATAATAGGGGCACTGAAGCTTTCTTT
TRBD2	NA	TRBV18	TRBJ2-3	CASSRGFTTDTQYF	TGTGCCAGCTCGCGGGGGTTCACCACAGATACGCAGTATTTT
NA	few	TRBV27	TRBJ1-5	CASSLLGASQPQHF	TGTGCCAGCAGTTTACTGGGGGCGAGTCAGCCCCAGCATTTT
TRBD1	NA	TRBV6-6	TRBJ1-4	CASRRTGQGSEKLFF	TGTGCCAGCAGACGTACGGGACAGGGGAGTGAAAAACTGTTTTTT
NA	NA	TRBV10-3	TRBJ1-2	CAISTPTESYGYTF	TGTGCCATCAGTACCCCGACAGAGTCCTATGGCTACACCTTC
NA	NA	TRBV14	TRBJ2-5	CASSQDYIERRQYF	TGTGCCAGCAGCCAAGATTACATCGAGAGGAGACAGTACTTC